This T cell receptor beta chain was sequenced for a study of blood T cell repertoires in COVID-19. Recruits, aged roughly 18 to 90 years, lived in 24 US areas. Only in-frame clones appear in the TCRdb table, and some are missing; sequencing was by immunoSEQ multiplex PCR. The table includes around 190,000 clones, 80% to 85% detected once. This clonotype originated in a woman younger than 45 who had been exposed to COVID-19. The sequenced sample consisted of PBMCs or T cells enriched from blood (not recorded which).

The CDR3 is CASSDIPGGKLFF. In DNA, the CDR3 is TGTGCCAGCAGCGATATACCCGGGGGAAAACTGTTTTTT. The rearrangement joins TRBV9 to TRBJ1-4, with D possibly being TRBD1 (5 bases). CDR1 and CDR2 (germline): SGDLS, YYNGEE. This CDR3 has 13 amino acids. V was pared by 3 bases and J by 10 bases, with 13 bases between.